What follows are 2 T cell receptor beta chains derived from one specimen sequenced in a study of PD-L1 blockade in urothelial cancer. Time point defined: peripheral blood 6 weeks after treatment start. TCRdb's table, derived via immunoSEQ multiplex PCR, lists solely in-frame clones and lacks some. The sample contains about 130,000 clones, around 88% of which appear only once. The starting material was PBMCs, obtained around atezolizumab (anti-PD-L1) treatment. The receptors here all came from a man aged 50 to 59 with urothelial cancer.

The chain is built from TRBV11-2 and TRBJ2-7, with D perhaps matching TRBD2 (6 bases). This CDR3 spans 17 amino acids. Germline CDR1 reads SGHAT; CDR2 reads FQNNGV. Trimming took 2 bases from V and 0 from J, leaving 17 bases between them. CDR3 sequence (DNA): TGTGCCAGCAGCTTATTTCCGACGGGAGAATACTCCTACGAGCAGTACTTC. Its protein is CASSLFPTGEYSYEQYF.

The chain joins TRBV19 to TRBJ2-7; TRBD1 might be the D (6 bases). There are 13 residues in the CDR3. Germline CDR1 and CDR2: LNHDA and SQIVND (reference sequence). Trimming removed 7 bases at V and 6 bases at J, with 16 bases between. The DNA for the CDR3 is TGTGCCAGTAAGGGATCAGGGGTGGGCGAGCAGTACTTC. This encodes CASKGSGVGEQYF.